A single T cell receptor (beta chain) is shown here with its context. The sample originates from a study of blood T cell repertoires in COVID-19. Study summary: Samples representing acute and convalescent COVID-19 were sourced from the United States, Italy and Spain. Sources were T cells, B-cell-depleted T cells, or PBMCs; the material itself was cDNA or gDNA.

Per the authors' pipeline: Reference gene primer amplification yielded estimated nucleated cell counts. Sequencing used immunoSEQ multiplex PCR; TCRdb keeps in-frame clones, though not all of them. V and J calls plus clone size are reproduced from that table; the DNA served to infer D and trimming. Of roughly 81,000 clones in the sample, about 83% were seen once. The germline gives CDR1 KGHSH, CDR2 LQKENI. The trim removed 2 bases at V and 2 bases at J, leaving 4 bases unmatched. This CDR3 spans 15 amino acids. V usage is TRBV18 and J usage is TRBJ1-1, with 8 bases fitting TRBD1. The TCR comes from an elderly man with active or convalescent COVID-19. Sequencing used peripheral blood. The DNA of the CDR3 is TGTGCCAGCTCACCAGTGCAGGGGGCCAACACTGAAGCTTTCTTT. Residues: CASSPVQGANTEAFF.